These 14 T cell receptor beta chains originate from one sample sequenced in a study of T cells in Graves' hyperthyroidism and ophthalmopathy. TCR beta CDR3 sequences were amplified from RNA transcripts. RT-PCR in the first round (using the HTBI primer set) targeted the TCR CDR3. TCRdb ran MiXCR on the multiplex PCR reads and lists one entry per CDR3 protein. The data hold over 45,000 distinct CDR3 sequences, with around 48% observed a single time. Sequenced material: peripheral blood or thyroid tissue (not recorded which). Receptors originate from a woman aged 45-65 years with Graves' hyperthyroidism.

This clonotype has a handful of counts. The V call is TRBV11-2, the J call TRBJ1-2; TRBD1 is a possible D gene (5 bases). The CDR3 is 12 residues long. Germline V gene lookup returns CDR1 SGHAT and CDR2 FQNNGV. V lost 5 bases, J lost 4 bases, and 8 bases lay in between. The CDR3 DNA reads TGTGCCAGCAGCGACGGGACCTATGGCTACACCTTC. This gives the protein CASSDGTYGYTF.

The rearrangement joins TRBV15 to TRBJ2-7; 9 bases match TRBD2. The CDR3 spans 16 residues. In germline, CDR1 is LNHNV, CDR2 YYDKDF (reference sequence). Trimming removed 3 bases from V and 1 base from J; junction bases left unmatched: 7. CDR3 amino acids: CATSSQALAGSYEQYF. As DNA, the CDR3 is TGTGCCACCAGCAGCCAAGCCCTAGCGGGATCCTACGAGCAGTACTTC.

This clonotype was counted at least ten times. The J gene is TRBJ1-2, the V gene TRBV3-1; D is uncertain. V was clipped by 6 bases and J by 0 bases, with 11 bases between them. Per germline, CDR1 LGHDT and CDR2 YNNKEL (reference sequence). The CDR3 has 14 residues. CDR3 sequence: CASSVDGANYGYTF. The CDR3 DNA sequence: TGTGCCAGCAGTGTGGACGGCGCTAACTATGGCTACACCTTC.

As regards this clonotype: This may stem from a read error, because a much larger clone lies one nucleotide away. The chain is built from TRBV20-1 and TRBJ2-3, with a tentative D call TRBD2 (5 bases). Germline V gene lookup returns CDR1 DFQATT and CDR2 SNEGSKA (reference sequence). The CDR3 runs to 16 residues. The DNA for the CDR3 is TGCAGTGCTAGAGATTCGCGAGGGATCGGCACAGTTACGCAGTATTTT. Encoded protein: CSARDSRGIGTVTQYF.

With regard to this clonotype: Mismatch with germline at one junction end may stem from a read error. The chain recombines TRBV29-1 with TRBJ2-3, with D perhaps TRBD1 (5 bases). The germline V gene encodes CDR1 SQVTM and CDR2 ANQGSEA. The CDR3 spans 15 residues. The CDR3 protein is CSVEERRGWADAQYF. For the CDR3, the DNA is TGCAGCGTTGAAGAAAGAAGGGGATGGGCAGATGCGCAGTATTTT.

The CDR3 sequence is CSVAVGAHYGYTF. The CDR3 nucleotides are TGCAGCGTTGCTGTTGGGGCCCACTATGGCTACACCTTC. V and J are TRBV29-1 and TRBJ1-2, with D perhaps TRBD1 (5 bases). Germline values: CDR1 SQVTM, CDR2 ANQGSEA. This CDR3 comprises 13 residues. The germline V and J ends were trimmed by 4 bases and 3 bases, with 12 bases remaining between them.

The rearrangement links TRBV20-1 to TRBJ1-1; a possible D gene is TRBD1 (6 bases). Trimming cost V 5 bases and J 1 base, with 17 bases left between them. Germline CDR1 reads DFQATT; CDR2 reads SNEGSKA (reference sequence). CDR3 size: 15 residues. CDR3 region: CSAPRGGPSNTEAFF. CDR3 nucleotide sequence: TGCAGTGCTCCCCGAGGGGGGCCTTCGAACACTGAAGCTTTCTTT.

This clonotype has at least ten counts. The chain is built from TRBV10-2 and TRBJ2-7; D remains unclear. The CDR3 has 17 residues. Trimming took off 0 bases at V and 1 base at J, with 16 bases between the two ends. Germline-derived CDR1 and CDR2 are WSHSY and SAAADI. CDR3 protein: CASSESVAAHHSYEQYF. Written as DNA, the CDR3 is TGCGCCAGCAGTGAGTCAGTCGCAGCCCACCATTCCTACGAGCAGTACTTC.

There are a few counts of this clonotype. V is TRBV10-3 and J is TRBJ2-5, with 9 nucleotides matching TRBD2. CDR1 and CDR2 (germline): ENHRY, SYGVKD. Losses at the gene ends were 8 bases for V and 1 base for J; bases not matched to a gene: 5. This CDR3 spans 14 amino acids. CDR3 DNA: TGTGCCATCCGGACTAGCGACCCCCAAGAGACCCAGTACTTC. It translates to CAIRTSDPQETQYF.

This sequence joins TRBV20-1 and TRBJ2-7; 9 bases match TRBD2. J lost 2 bases, V lost 6 bases, and 5 bases had no gene match. Germline V lookup: CDR1 DFQATT, CDR2 SNEGSKA (reference sequence). This CDR3 is built from 13 residues. In DNA form, the CDR3 reads TGCAGTGCCAGGAGCGGGAGGACCTACGAGCAGTACTTC. Translating gives CSARSGRTYEQYF.

V is TRBV5-4 and J is TRBJ1-4; D is perhaps TRBD1 (5 bases). Trimming stripped 9 bases from V and 8 bases from J, with 20 bases between. The CDR3 runs 14 residues. The germline V gene encodes CDR1 SGHNT and CDR2 YYREEE (reference sequence). The CDR3 nucleotides are TGTGCCACCAGGAGACCCCGGGGCGACGAAAAACTGTTTTTT. Encoded protein: CATRRPRGDEKLFF.

This clonotype was counted once. The chain uses TRBV11-1 and TRBJ2-7, with D possibly matching TRBD1 (5 bases). The V end was cut by 0 bases, the J end by 1 base, with 7 bases between. Germline lookup yields CDR1 SGHAT and CDR2 FQDESV (reference sequence). There are 14 residues in the CDR3. The CDR3 nucleotides are TGTGCCAGCAGCTTAGCCAGGACATCCTACGAGCAGTACTTC. Residues: CASSLARTSYEQYF. Full variable domain (missing parts from reference TRBV11-1 and TRBJ2-7): EAEVAQSPRYKITEKSQAVAFWCDPISGHATLYWYRQILGQGPELLVQFQDESVVDDSQLPKDRFSAERLKGVDSTLKIQPAELGDSAMYLCASSLARTSYEQYFGPGTRLTVT.

This chain connects TRBV20-1 to TRBJ2-5; D is possibly TRBD2 (5 bases). Trimming removed 8 bases at V and 4 bases at J, with 14 bases between. CDR1 DFQATT and CDR2 SNEGSKA come from the germline V gene (reference sequence). The CDR3 has 12 residues. The CDR3 DNA follows: TGCAGTCCTCGGCGGGCCCGAGAGACCCAGTACTTC. Amino acids: CSPRRARETQYF.

In this sample, this clonotype turned up many times. The J gene is TRBJ1-5, the V gene TRBV4-1; no definite D call. With 4 bases removed from V and 0 bases from J, the gap between germline ends came to 13 bases. Germline V gene sequence: CDR1 MGHRA, CDR2 YSYEKL. CDR3 length: 16 residues. The CDR3, as DNA: TGCGCCAGCAGCCGTTTTGTCGACACTAGCAATCAGCCCCAGCATTTT. It specifies CASSRFVDTSNQPQHF.